Below, 23 T cell receptor beta chains from the same sample are listed, as sequenced in a study of blood T cell dynamics during melanoma immunotherapy. This sample's time point: week 3, after first cycle of checkpoint inhibitor. Clones were sequenced by immunoSEQ multiplex PCR, and TCRdb holds only the in-frame ones, with some missing. The profile shows around 10,000 clones, around 87% of them singletons. Source: blood, taken from a patient treated with checkpoint blockade. These receptors were obtained from a human donor with melanoma.

V gene TRBV10-2 combines with J gene TRBJ1-1; 7 bases are a match to TRBD1. The CDR3 is 14 residues long. V shed 2 bases and J 7 bases; nucleotides not matched to a gene: 7. Germline values: CDR1 WSHSY, CDR2 SAAADI. CDR3 sequence: CASSEDRVTGEAFF. Here the CDR3 DNA reads TGCGCCAGCAGTGAGGACAGGGTCACTGGTGAAGCTTTCTTT.

The genes are TRBV19 and TRBJ2-2; 11 bases match TRBD2. J was trimmed by 4 bases and V by 5 bases; bases with no gene match: 3. This CDR3 is 15 amino acids long. CDR1 and CDR2 from the germline V gene are LNHDA and SQIVND (reference sequence). The CDR3 DNA sequence: TGTGCCAGTAGTCTTAGCGGGGGGGCCACCGGGGAGCTGTTTTTT. Protein product: CASSLSGGATGELFF.

The CDR3 nucleotides read TGCGCCAGCCGTCCTACCGGGACAGTCTCCTACAATGAGCAGTTCTTC. This gives the protein CASRPTGTVSYNEQFF. The chain joins TRBV5-1 to TRBJ2-1; 7 bases are shared with TRBD1. The CDR3 runs 16 residues. With V trimmed by 7 bases and J by 0 bases, 10 bases remained unmatched. CDR1 is SGHRS and CDR2 is YFSETQ in the germline V gene.

The chain carries TRBV11-2 and TRBJ1-6; 7 bases line up with TRBD1. The CDR3 has 15 residues. Losses at the gene ends were 5 bases for V and 7 bases for J; bases not matched to a gene: 8. Germline V gene sequence: CDR1 SGHAT, CDR2 FQNNGV. CDR3 sequence (DNA): TGTGCCAGCAGCCAAACAGGGGAAGGGAATTCACCCCTCCACTTT. This encodes CASSQTGEGNSPLHF.

The J gene is TRBJ2-1, the V gene TRBV4-1; 13 positions match TRBD2. CDR1 and CDR2 from the germline V gene are MGHRA and YSYEKL. The CDR3 spans 19 residues. Trimming took 0 bases from V and 10 from J; bases not matched to a gene: 15. The CDR3 DNA follows: TGCGCCAGCAGCCAAGACTCGACCGGACTAGCGGGGGCCCGCCGGGAGCAGTTCTTC. Protein product: CASSQDSTGLAGARREQFF.

J is TRBJ1-5 and V is TRBV23-1; a weak D match, TRBD1 (6 bases). TRBV23-1 is an open reading frame whose function is uncertain. CDR3 length: 17 amino acids. Trimming took off 6 bases at V and 8 bases at J, with 26 bases between the two ends. CDR3 sequence: CASSPIPGARPAEPQHF. The CDR3 DNA reads TGCGCCAGCAGCCCCATCCCAGGGGCGAGGCCGGCGGAGCCCCAGCATTTT.

This clone was observed a handful of times. J is TRBJ2-7 and V is TRBV5-1; D ambiguous. V was clipped by 4 bases and J by 2 bases, with 13 bases between them. The CDR3 contains 14 residues. In germline, CDR1 is SGHRS, CDR2 YFSETQ. The CDR3 protein is CASSPDGQTYEQYF. The CDR3 nucleotides read TGCGCCAGCAGCCCGGATGGGCAAACCTACGAGCAGTACTTC. Full variable domain (outside the CDR3, taken from reference TRBV5-1 and TRBJ2-7): KAGVTQTPRYLIKTRGQQVTLSCSPISGHRSVSWYQQTPGQGLQFLFEYFSETQRNKGNFPGRFSGRQFSNSRSEMNVSTLELGDSALYLCASSPDGQTYEQYFGPGTRLTVT.

The chain has TRBV6-5 and TRBJ1-2, with 9 nucleotides matching TRBD1. Germline trimming cut 6 bases from V and 5 bases from J; bases unmatched to any gene: 7. This CDR3 has 14 residues. In germline, CDR1 is MNHEY, CDR2 SVGAGI. CDR3 residues: CASRPRDREYGYTF. CDR3 coding DNA: TGTGCCAGCAGACCCCGGGACAGGGAATATGGCTACACCTTC.

The rearrangement uses TRBV6-1 and TRBJ2-5; a possible D gene is TRBD1 (7 bases). The CDR3 totals 15 residues. Germline loops: CDR1 MNHNS, CDR2 SASEGT. V was clipped by 5 bases and J by 6 bases, with 19 bases between them. CDR3 nucleotides: TGTGCCAGCAGTCCCCCAACCGCAGGGGGGAAGACCCAGTACTTC. Its protein is CASSPPTAGGKTQYF.

This clone has just one count. V gene TRBV13 combines with J gene TRBJ1-5, with a weak D call TRBD1 (5 bases). There are 12 residues in the CDR3. Germline loops: CDR1 PRHDT, CDR2 FYEKMQ (reference sequence). The CDR3 nucleotides are TGTGCGATACTGGGACCGGGTCAGCCCCAGCATTTT. Translating gives CAILGPGQPQHF.

This clone is a singleton in its sample. The rearrangement links TRBV13 to TRBJ2-5; 7 nucleotides align to TRBD1. Per the germline V gene, CDR1 is PRHDT and CDR2 is FYEKMQ (reference sequence). CDR3 length: 15 amino acids. J was trimmed by 5 bases and V by 5 bases; bases with no gene match: 11. This chain's CDR3 is CASSARQGERETQYF. In DNA, the CDR3 is TGTGCCAGCAGCGCCCGGCAGGGGGAAAGGGAGACCCAGTACTTC.

The rearrangement joins TRBV2 to TRBJ1-6; 10 bases align to TRBD1. This CDR3 comprises 16 residues. With 3 bases clipped from V and 8 bases from J, the junction kept 7 bases outside the gene matches. The V gene's germline CDR1 is SNHLY and CDR2 FYNNEI. The chain's CDR3 is CASSDRQGAMHSPLHF. The CDR3 DNA sequence: TGTGCCAGCAGTGACAGACAGGGGGCGATGCATTCACCCCTCCACTTT.

CDR3 loop: CASSPRWVSGDNEQFF. CDR3 nucleotide sequence: TGCGCCAGCAGCCCCCGGTGGGTATCGGGGGACAATGAGCAGTTCTTC. J is TRBJ2-1 and V is TRBV5-1; possibly TRBD2 for D (6 bases). V shed 4 bases and J shed 5 bases, with 19 bases lying between them. The CDR3 is 16 amino acids. Germline-derived CDR1 and CDR2 are SGHRS and YFSETQ.

The V gene is TRBV9, the J gene TRBJ2-2; TRBD1 might be the D (5 bases). Per germline, CDR1 SGDLS and CDR2 YYNGEE. V lost 4 bases, J lost 2 bases, and 21 bases lay in between. The CDR3 runs 18 residues. CDR3 nucleotide sequence: TGTGCCAGCAGCTCGAGAGGAACTTCCGGACACAACACCGGGGAGCTGTTTTTT. It codes for CASSSRGTSGHNTGELFF.

The J gene is TRBJ2-1, the V gene TRBV4-1; 12 positions match TRBD2. Unmatched junction bases numbered 4, after V lost 0 bases and J lost 4 bases. Germline-derived CDR1 and CDR2 are MGHRA and YSYEKL. CDR3 length equals 17 residues. The CDR3 spells CASSQDELAGGYNEQFF. The DNA for the CDR3 is TGCGCCAGCAGCCAAGATGAGCTAGCGGGGGGGTACAATGAGCAGTTCTTC.

The chain joins TRBV6-6 to TRBJ1-1; no firm D call. The CDR3 has 14 residues. V lost 6 bases to trimming and J lost 0 bases, with 11 bases between them. Looked up from germline, CDR1 is MNHNY and CDR2 is SVGAGI (reference sequence). This chain's CDR3 is CASRSDGLNTEAFF. CDR3 coding DNA: TGTGCCAGCAGATCTGACGGGTTGAACACTGAAGCTTTCTTT.

The genes are TRBV10-3 and TRBJ1-2, with D unclear. The V end lost 0 bases, the J end lost 4 bases, and 15 bases lay between the germline ends. The length of the CDR3 is 16 residues. CDR1 ENHRY and CDR2 SYGVKD come from the germline V gene. The DNA for the CDR3 is TGTGCCATCAGTGAGTCGAATTCCCCGACCATCTATGGCTACACCTTC. It is translated as CAISESNSPTIYGYTF.

J is TRBJ2-5 and V is TRBV7-2; no definite D call. Germline V lookup: CDR1 SGHTA, CDR2 FQGNSA. The CDR3 consists of 11 residues. Trimming cost V 3 bases and J 1 base, with 0 bases left between them. The CDR3 is CASSFQETQYF. The CDR3 DNA reads as TGTGCCAGCAGCTTCCAAGAGACCCAGTACTTC.

The chain recombines TRBV27 with TRBJ1-2; 9 nucleotides line up with TRBD1. The V gene end was trimmed by 5 bases and the J gene end by 4 bases; junction bases not matched to a gene: 5. The CDR3 length is 14 residues. Germline CDR1 MNHEY, CDR2 SMNVEV (reference sequence). CDR3 loop: CASSRDRAIYGYTF. The CDR3 bases are TGTGCCAGCAGTCGGGACAGGGCGATCTATGGCTACACCTTC.

The V gene is TRBV7-6, the J gene TRBJ2-1; 8 positions agree with TRBD2. There are 14 residues in the CDR3. In germline, CDR1 is SGHVS, CDR2 FNYEAQ. With 1 base clipped from V and 8 bases from J, the junction kept 4 bases outside the gene matches. The CDR3 coding sequence is TGTGCCAGCAGCTTAGGAGCGGGGGTGCATGAGCAGTTCTTC. Amino acid sequence: CASSLGAGVHEQFF. Full variable domain (rest looked up from reference TRBV7-6 and TRBJ2-1): GAGVSQSPRYKVTKRGQDVALRCDPISGHVSLYWYRQALGQGPEFLTYFNYEAQQDKSGLPNDRFSAERPEGSISTLTIQRTEQRDSAMYRCASSLGAGVHEQFFGPGTRLTVL.

J is TRBJ1-4 and V is TRBV6-5; 7 positions agree with TRBD1. Losses at the gene ends were 10 bases for V and 0 bases for J; bases not matched to a gene: 5. The germline gives CDR1 MNHEY, CDR2 SVGAGI. The CDR3 covers 14 residues. CDR3 coding DNA: TGTGCCACCAAGACAGGGCCAACTAATGAAAAACTGTTTTTT. Protein: CATKTGPTNEKLFF.

V gene TRBV6-5 combines with J gene TRBJ1-4, with a possible D match to TRBD1 (6 bases). Trimming cost V 7 bases and J 0 bases, with 12 bases left between them. From germline, CDR1 is MNHEY and CDR2 SVGAGI. The CDR3 has 15 residues. The CDR3 DNA reads TGTGCCAGCAAGGGGGGGCGAGCAACTAATGAAAAACTGTTTTTT. Protein product: CASKGGRATNEKLFF.

J is TRBJ1-1 and V is TRBV5-1; 8 bases agree with TRBD1. The CDR3 is 12 amino acids. The germline gives CDR1 SGHRS, CDR2 YFSETQ. Unmatched junction bases numbered 2, after V lost 4 bases and J lost 6 bases. This chain's CDR3 is CASSQTGAEAFF. CDR3 coding DNA: TGCGCCAGCAGCCAGACAGGGGCTGAAGCTTTCTTT.